This T cell receptor (beta chain) emerged from a study of blood T cell repertoires in COVID-19. This CDR3 is 13 amino acids long. Germline CDR1 is SGHAT and CDR2 is FQNNGV. Trimming took off 4 bases at V and 5 bases at J, with 11 bases between the two ends. Authors' methods: Estimates of nucleated cell counts were drawn from the amplification of reference gene primers. TCRdb keeps only in-frame clones here, not all; method: immunoSEQ multiplex PCR. The V and J calls and clone size were taken over from that table, and D and trimming were inferred from the DNA. The sample lists some 160,000 clones, 80% seen once, with around 3.2% in the top ten.

What was sequenced was PBMCs or T cells enriched from blood (not recorded which). The clonotype comes from a woman aged 55 to 70 who had recovered from COVID-19. The chain couples TRBV11-2 to TRBJ1-1; possible D gene TRBD1, 6 bases. CDR3 sequence (DNA): TGTGCCAGCAGCTGGGAGGGGGGGACTGAAGCTTTCTTT. Translating it yields CASSWEGGTEAFF.